These 8 T cell receptor beta chains came from one sample sequenced in a study of blood T cell repertoires in COVID-19 (dated by TCRdb to 2020 to 2022). The method behind the library was the immunoSEQ multiplex PCR assay. As stored in TCRdb, this immuneACCESS dataset retains in-frame rearrangements with V and J assigned. A fraction of the clones does not appear; measured against another copy, unresolved V genes explain less than half of the discrepancy, and the remainder lacks a known reason. Counted in this sample were 250,000 to 300,000 clones; 91% of them appeared once. 2% to 2.5% of the sample belongs to the ten largest clones. The sequenced sample consisted of peripheral blood. The receptor set was obtained from a woman in her 30s with COVID-19, enrolled during active disease.

The V gene is TRBV6-4, the J gene TRBJ2-2, with 9 bases lining up with TRBD2. The V gene end was trimmed by 3 bases and the J gene end by 2 bases; junction bases not matched to a gene: 4. The CDR3 consists of 16 residues. Germline V lookup: CDR1 MRHNA, CDR2 SNTAGT. This chain's CDR3 is CASSEGLAGNTGELFF. CDR3 DNA: TGTGCCAGCAGTGAAGGGCTAGCGGGAAACACCGGGGAGCTGTTTTTT.

The V and J genes are TRBV27 and TRBJ2-7; maybe TRBD2 (6 bases). V lost 4 bases, J lost 4 bases, and 17 bases lay in between. Germline CDR1 is MNHEY and CDR2 is SMNVEV (reference sequence). This CDR3 is 15 amino acids long. This chain's CDR3 is CASSSAGTDYYEQYF. The CDR3 DNA sequence: TGTGCCAGCAGTTCTGCGGGAACAGACTATTACGAGCAGTACTTC.

V is TRBV10-1 and J is TRBJ2-3; 7 bases line up with TRBD1. With V trimmed by 2 bases and J by 7 bases, 6 bases remained unmatched. CDR1 and CDR2 from the germline V gene are WNHNN and SYGVQD (reference sequence). The CDR3 contains 14 residues. CDR3: CASSERGQINTQYF. The DNA of the CDR3 is TGCGCCAGCAGTGAGAGGGGACAGATAAATACGCAGTATTTT.

The rearrangement uses TRBV23-1 and TRBJ2-1, with 9 bases aligning to TRBD2. TRBV23-1 is an open reading frame whose function is uncertain. The J segment lost 7 bases and the V segment lost 0 bases, leaving 10 bases of the junction unmatched. The CDR3 contains 17 residues. CDR3: CASSQSPQVSGSNEQFF. Written as DNA, the CDR3 is TGCGCCAGCAGTCAATCCCCCCAGGTTAGCGGGAGTAATGAGCAGTTCTTC.

CDR3 region: CASSHSVNTGELFF. CDR3 in DNA: TGTGCCAGCAGCCACTCGGTGAACACCGGGGAGCTGTTTTTT. The V call is TRBV3-1 (or the pseudogene TRBV3-2), the J call TRBJ2-2; no definite D call. With 3 bases removed from V and 1 base from J, the gap between germline ends came to 6 bases. CDR3 size: 14 residues. Looked up from germline, CDR1 is LGHDT and CDR2 is YNNKEL (reference sequence).

J is TRBJ2-5 and V is TRBV12-3 or TRBV12-4, with D uncertain. This CDR3 comprises 13 residues. The V end was cut by 1 base, the J end by 2 bases, with 5 bases between. As DNA, the CDR3 is TGTGCCAGCAGTTTAGACGGTCAAGAGACCCAGTACTTC. Amino acids: CASSLDGQETQYF.

This chain links TRBV7-9 with TRBJ2-7; D is uncertain. Germline assignment: CDR1 SEHNR and CDR2 FQNEAQ (reference sequence). The CDR3 has 13 residues. V shed 5 bases and J shed 2 bases, with 10 bases lying between them. The CDR3 loop is CASSLPMTYEQYF. For the CDR3, the DNA is TGTGCCAGCAGCCTACCTATGACCTACGAGCAGTACTTC.

This chain joins TRBV7-2 and TRBJ1-4; D is unresolved. The germline V and J ends were trimmed by 5 bases and 1 base, with 11 bases remaining between them. This CDR3 is built from 15 residues. Germline lookup yields CDR1 SGHTA and CDR2 FQGNSA. The CDR3 nucleotides are TGTGCCAGCAGCACTTCGCCGGGAACTAATGAAAAACTGTTTTTT. Amino acid sequence: CASSTSPGTNEKLFF.